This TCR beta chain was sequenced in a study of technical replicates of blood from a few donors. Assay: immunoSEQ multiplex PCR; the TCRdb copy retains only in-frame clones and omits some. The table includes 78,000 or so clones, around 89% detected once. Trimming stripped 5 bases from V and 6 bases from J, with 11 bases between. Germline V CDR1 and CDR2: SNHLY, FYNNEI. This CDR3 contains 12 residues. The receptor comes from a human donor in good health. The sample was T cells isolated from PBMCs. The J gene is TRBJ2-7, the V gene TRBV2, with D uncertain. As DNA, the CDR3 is TGTGCCAGCAGTTTAGGTGGGCTCGAGCAGTACTTC. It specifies CASSLGGLEQYF.